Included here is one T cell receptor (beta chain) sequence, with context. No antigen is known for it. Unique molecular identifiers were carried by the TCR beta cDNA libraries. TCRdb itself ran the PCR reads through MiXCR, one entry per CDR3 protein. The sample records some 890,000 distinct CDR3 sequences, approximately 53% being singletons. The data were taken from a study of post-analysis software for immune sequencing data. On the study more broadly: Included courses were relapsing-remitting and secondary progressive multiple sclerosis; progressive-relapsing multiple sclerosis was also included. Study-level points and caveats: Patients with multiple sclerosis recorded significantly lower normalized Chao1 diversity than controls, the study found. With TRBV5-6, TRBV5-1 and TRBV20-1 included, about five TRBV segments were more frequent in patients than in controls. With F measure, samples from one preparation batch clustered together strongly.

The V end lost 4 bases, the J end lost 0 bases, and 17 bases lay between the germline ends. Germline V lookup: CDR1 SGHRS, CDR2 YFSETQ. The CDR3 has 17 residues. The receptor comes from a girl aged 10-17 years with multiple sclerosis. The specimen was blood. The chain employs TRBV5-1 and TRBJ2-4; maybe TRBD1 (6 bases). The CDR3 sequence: CASSRSQGNLAKNIQYF. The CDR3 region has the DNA TGCGCCAGCAGCAGATCTCAGGGGAACCTAGCCAAAAACATTCAGTACTTC.